This T cell receptor beta chain was retrieved from a study of T-cell reconstitution after alpha-beta-depleted transplantation in children. Study results and limitations: Surviving recipient T cells and thymic progenitors accounted for the high day-60 TCRbeta diversity observed in some patients.

In germline, CDR1 is LNHDA, CDR2 SQIVND (reference sequence). V shed 10 bases, J shed 2 bases, and the junction held 1 base outside the gene matches. This CDR3 is built from 13 residues. This clonotype was seen more than once but under ten times. Its target is unknown. Unique molecular identifiers were used in preparing the TCRbeta library. A single record per CDR3 protein comes from TCRdb applying MiXCR to the PCR reads. The table shows about 130,000 distinct CDR3 sequences, with approximately 8.7% occurring only once. This TCR was sampled from a girl less than two years old who had a stem cell transplant for combined immunodeficiency, so the T cells may come from the graft donor. The chain combines TRBV19 with TRBJ2-1, with 11 bases matching TRBD1. The specimen comprised PBMCs, mostly from graft donor cells, sampled 180 days after TCRalphabeta/CD19-depleted stem cell transplant. For the CDR3, the DNA is TGTGCCACGGGACAGGGGGCCTACAATGAGCAGTTCTTC. Translating it yields CATGQGAYNEQFF.